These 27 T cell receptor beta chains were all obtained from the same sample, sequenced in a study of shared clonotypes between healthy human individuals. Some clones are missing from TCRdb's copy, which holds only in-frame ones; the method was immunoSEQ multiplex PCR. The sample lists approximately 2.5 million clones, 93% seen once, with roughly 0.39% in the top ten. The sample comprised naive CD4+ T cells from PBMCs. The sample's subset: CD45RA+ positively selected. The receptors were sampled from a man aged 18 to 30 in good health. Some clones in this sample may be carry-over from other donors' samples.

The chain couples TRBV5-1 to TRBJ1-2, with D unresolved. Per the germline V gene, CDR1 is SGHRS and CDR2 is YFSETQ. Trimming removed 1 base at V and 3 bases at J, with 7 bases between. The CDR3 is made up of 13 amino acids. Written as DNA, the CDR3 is TGCGCCAGCAGCTTGCAGGTCTACTATGGCTACACCTTC. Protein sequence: CASSLQVYYGYTF.

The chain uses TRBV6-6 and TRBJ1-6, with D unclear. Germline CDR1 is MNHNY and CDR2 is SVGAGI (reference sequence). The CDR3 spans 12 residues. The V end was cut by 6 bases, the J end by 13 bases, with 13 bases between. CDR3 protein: CASRPRREPLHF. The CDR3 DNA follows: TGTGCCAGCAGGCCACGGAGGGAGCCCCTCCACTTT.

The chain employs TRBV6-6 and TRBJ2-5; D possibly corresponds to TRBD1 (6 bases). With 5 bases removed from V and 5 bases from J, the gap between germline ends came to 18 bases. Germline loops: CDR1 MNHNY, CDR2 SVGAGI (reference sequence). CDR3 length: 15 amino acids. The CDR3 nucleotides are TGTGCCAGCAGTCAAAAACAGGGAAGGAGGGAGACCCAGTACTTC. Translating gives CASSQKQGRRETQYF.

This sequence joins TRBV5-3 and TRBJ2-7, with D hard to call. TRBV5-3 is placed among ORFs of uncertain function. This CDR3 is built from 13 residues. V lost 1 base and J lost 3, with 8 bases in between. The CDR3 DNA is TGTGCCAGAAGCTTGAATGTTTTCTACGAGCAGTACTTC. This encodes CARSLNVFYEQYF.

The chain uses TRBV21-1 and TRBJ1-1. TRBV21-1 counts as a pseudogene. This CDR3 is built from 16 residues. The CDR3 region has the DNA TGTGCCAGCAGCGCCATTTCGGTCTTTGGGAACACTGAAGCTTTCTTT. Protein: CASSAISVFGNTEAFF.

The CDR3 is CASSLDGVGGPYNEQFF. The CDR3 nucleotides are TGTGCCAGCAGCTTGGATGGAGTGGGAGGCCCCTACAATGAGCAGTTCTTC. This chain links TRBV5-4 with TRBJ2-1; TRBD2 might be the D (6 bases). From germline, CDR1 is SGHNT and CDR2 YYREEE (reference sequence). This CDR3 contains 17 residues. Deletions cut 0 bases from V and 2 bases from J, with 15 bases between.

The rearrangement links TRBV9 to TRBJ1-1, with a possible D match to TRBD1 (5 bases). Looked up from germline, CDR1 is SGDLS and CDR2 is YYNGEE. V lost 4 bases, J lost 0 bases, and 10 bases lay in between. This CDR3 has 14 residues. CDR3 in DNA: TGTGCCAGCAGCTTCGACAGTTTGAACACTGAAGCTTTCTTT. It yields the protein CASSFDSLNTEAFF.

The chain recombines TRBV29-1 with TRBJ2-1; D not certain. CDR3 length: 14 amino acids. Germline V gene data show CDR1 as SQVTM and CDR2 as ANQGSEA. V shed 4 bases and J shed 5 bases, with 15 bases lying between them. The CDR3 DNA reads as TGCAGCGTTGGTAGCCAGTCCCCGGACAATGAGCAGTTCTTC. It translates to CSVGSQSPDNEQFF.

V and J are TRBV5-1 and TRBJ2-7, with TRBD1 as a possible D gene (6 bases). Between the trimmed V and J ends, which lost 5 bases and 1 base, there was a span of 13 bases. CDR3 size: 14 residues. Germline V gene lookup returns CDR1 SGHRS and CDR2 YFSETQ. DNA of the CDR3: TGCGCCAGCAGTTACAGGGACCCTTCCTACGAGCAGTACTTC. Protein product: CASSYRDPSYEQYF.

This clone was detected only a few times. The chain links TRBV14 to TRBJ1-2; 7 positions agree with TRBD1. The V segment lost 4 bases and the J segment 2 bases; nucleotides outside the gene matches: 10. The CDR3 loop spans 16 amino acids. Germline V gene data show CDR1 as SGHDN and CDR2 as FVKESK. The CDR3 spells CASSPLPGQQNYGYTF. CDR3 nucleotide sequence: TGTGCCAGCAGCCCATTACCGGGACAGCAGAACTATGGCTACACCTTC.

Written as DNA, the CDR3 is TGTGCCAGCAGTCCCGCGGGACTAGAGAATGAGCAGTTCTTC. This encodes CASSPAGLENEQFF. The V and J genes are TRBV6-6 and TRBJ2-1; 8 nucleotides align to TRBD2. The germline gives CDR1 MNHNY, CDR2 SVGAGI (reference sequence). J lost 7 bases, V lost 5 bases, and 7 bases had no gene match. The CDR3 covers 14 residues.

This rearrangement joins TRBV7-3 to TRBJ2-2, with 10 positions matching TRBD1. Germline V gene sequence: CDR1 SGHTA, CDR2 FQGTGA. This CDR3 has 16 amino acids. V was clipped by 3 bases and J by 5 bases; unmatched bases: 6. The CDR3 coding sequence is TGTGCCAGCAGCTTGGGCCGGACAGGGGGTACCGGGGAGCTGTTTTTT. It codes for CASSLGRTGGTGELFF.

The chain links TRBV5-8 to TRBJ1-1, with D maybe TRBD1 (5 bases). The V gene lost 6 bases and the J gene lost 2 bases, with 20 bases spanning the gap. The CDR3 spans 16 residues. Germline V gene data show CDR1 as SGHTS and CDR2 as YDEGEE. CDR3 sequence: CASNPGGGRENTEAFF. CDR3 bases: TGTGCCAGCAACCCGGGGGGGGGTAGAGAAAACACTGAAGCTTTCTTT.

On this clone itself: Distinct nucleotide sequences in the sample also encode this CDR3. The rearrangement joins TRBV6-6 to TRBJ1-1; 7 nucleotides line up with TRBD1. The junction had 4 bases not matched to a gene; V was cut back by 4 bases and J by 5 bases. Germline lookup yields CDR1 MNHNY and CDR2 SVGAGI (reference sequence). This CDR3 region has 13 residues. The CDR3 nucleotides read TGTGCCAGCAGTTCCGAACAGGGGACTGAAGCTTTCTTT. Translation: CASSSEQGTEAFF.

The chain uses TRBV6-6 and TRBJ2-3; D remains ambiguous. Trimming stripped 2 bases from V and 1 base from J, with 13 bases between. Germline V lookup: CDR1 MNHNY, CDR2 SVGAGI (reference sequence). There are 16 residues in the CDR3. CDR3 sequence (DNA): TGTGCCAGCAGTTACCCCATAGGGTCGGGCACAGATACGCAGTATTTT. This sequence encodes CASSYPIGSGTDTQYF.

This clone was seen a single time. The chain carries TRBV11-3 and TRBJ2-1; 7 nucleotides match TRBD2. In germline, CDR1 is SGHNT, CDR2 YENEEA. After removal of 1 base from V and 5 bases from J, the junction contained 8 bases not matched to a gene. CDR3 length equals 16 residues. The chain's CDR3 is CASSLGVGGHHNEQFF. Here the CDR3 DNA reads TGTGCCAGCAGCTTAGGAGTGGGAGGGCACCACAATGAGCAGTTCTTC.

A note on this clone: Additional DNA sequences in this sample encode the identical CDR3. As DNA, the CDR3 is TGTGCCAGCAGTGACTCCTACGAGCAGTACTTC. It specifies CASSDSYEQYF. J is TRBJ2-7 and V is TRBV25-1; D is unresolved. The V gene lost 3 bases and the J gene lost 0 bases, with 0 bases spanning the gap. Germline-derived CDR1 and CDR2 are MGHDK and SYGVNS. There are 11 residues in the CDR3.

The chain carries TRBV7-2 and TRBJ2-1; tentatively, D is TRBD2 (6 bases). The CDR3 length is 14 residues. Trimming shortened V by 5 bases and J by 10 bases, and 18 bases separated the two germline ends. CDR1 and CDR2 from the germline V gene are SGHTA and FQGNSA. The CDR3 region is CASSRGAWPGEQFF. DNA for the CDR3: TGTGCCAGCAGCCGCGGGGCATGGCCTGGGGAGCAGTTCTTC. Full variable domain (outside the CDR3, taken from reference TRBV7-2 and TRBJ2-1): GAGVSQSPSNKVTEKGKDVELRCDPISGHTALYWYRQSLGQGLEFLIYFQGNSAPDKSGLPSDRFSAERTGGSVSTLTIQRTQQEDSAVYLCASSRGAWPGEQFFGPGTRLTVL.

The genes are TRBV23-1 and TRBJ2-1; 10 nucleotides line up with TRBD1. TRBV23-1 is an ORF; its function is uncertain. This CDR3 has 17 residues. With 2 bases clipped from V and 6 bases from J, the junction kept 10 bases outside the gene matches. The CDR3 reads CASSQPAGTGVFNEQFF. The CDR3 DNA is TGCGCCAGCAGTCAACCGGCCGGGACAGGGGTGTTCAATGAGCAGTTCTTC.

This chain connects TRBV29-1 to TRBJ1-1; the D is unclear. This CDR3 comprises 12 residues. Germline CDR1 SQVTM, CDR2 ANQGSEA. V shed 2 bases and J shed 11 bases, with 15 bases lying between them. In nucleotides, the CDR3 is TGCAGCGTTGAATATGCCCGGTCAGAGGCTTTCTTT. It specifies CSVEYARSEAFF.

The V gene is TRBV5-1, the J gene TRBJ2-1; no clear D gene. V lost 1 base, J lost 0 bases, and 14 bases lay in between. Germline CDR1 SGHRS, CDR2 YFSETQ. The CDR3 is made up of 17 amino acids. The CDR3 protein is CASSLRPNSDSYNEQFF. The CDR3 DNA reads TGCGCCAGCAGCTTGCGGCCCAATTCTGACTCCTACAATGAGCAGTTCTTC.

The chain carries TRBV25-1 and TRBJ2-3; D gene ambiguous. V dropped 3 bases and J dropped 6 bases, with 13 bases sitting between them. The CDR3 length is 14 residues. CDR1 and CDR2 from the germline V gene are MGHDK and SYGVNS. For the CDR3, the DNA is TGTGCCAGCAGTGATCCCGTTGCCACGGATACGCAGTATTTT. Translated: CASSDPVATDTQYF.

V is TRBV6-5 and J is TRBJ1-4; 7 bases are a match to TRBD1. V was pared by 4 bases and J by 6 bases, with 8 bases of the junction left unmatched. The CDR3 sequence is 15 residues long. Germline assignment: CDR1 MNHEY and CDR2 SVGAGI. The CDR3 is CASSSEGAGDEKLFF. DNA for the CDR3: TGTGCCAGCAGTTCGGAGGGGGCCGGAGATGAAAAACTGTTTTTT.

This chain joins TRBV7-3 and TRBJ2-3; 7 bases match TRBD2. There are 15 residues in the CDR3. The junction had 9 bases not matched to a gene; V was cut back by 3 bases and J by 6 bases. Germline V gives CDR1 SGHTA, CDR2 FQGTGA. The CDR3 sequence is CASSFSGPPGDTQYF. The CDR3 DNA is TGTGCCAGCAGCTTTAGCGGGCCCCCCGGGGATACGCAGTATTTT.

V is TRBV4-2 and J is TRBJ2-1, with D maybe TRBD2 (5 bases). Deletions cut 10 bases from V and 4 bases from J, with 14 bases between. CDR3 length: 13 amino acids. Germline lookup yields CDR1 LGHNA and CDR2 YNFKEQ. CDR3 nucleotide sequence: TGTGCCACTTCACCCCAGCGGTACAATGAGCAGTTCTTC. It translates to CATSPQRYNEQFF.

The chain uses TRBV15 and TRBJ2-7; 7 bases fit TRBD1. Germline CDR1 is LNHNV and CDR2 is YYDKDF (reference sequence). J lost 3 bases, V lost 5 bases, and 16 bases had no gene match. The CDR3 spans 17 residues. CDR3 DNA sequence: TGTGCCACCAGCCCGGGACAGACTAATAGATTTTTCTACGAGCAGTACTTC. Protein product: CATSPGQTNRFFYEQYF.

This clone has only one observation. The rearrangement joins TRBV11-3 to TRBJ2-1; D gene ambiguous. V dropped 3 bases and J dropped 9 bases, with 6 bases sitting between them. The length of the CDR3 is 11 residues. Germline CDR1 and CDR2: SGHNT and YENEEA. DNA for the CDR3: TGTGCCAGCAGCTTCGGCGGTGAGCAGTTCTTC. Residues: CASSFGGEQFF.